This record looks at one TCR beta chain sequence and its context. No antigen is known for it. Germline assignment: CDR1 KGHDR and CDR2 SFDVKD. The CDR3 spans 20 residues. These data are taken from a study of T cells expressing NK-cell markers. Study summary: According to the study, TCR beta repertoires originated from sorted CD3+CD56+NKG2C+, CD3+CD56+NKG2C- and CD3+CD56-NKG2C+ T cells.

Study-level results: Dominant NKG2C+ clonotypes made up roughly 1.0-7.5% of CD8+ T cells in several donors.

The TCR beta cDNA came from 5'RACE template switching with UMIs. TCRdb reprocessed the 5' RACE reads and stores each CDR3 protein as one record, lacking DNA. The data include about 550,000 distinct CDR3 sequences; the top ten clones carry around 4%. The sequenced sample was blood T cells: a sorted CD56 or NKG2C T cell subset, CD4+ or CD8+ T cells, or bulk PBMC T cells (not recorded which). The sequence was collected from a man aged 18-30 years in good health. The gene calls are TRBV24-1 and TRBJ2-1; TCRdb returns TRBD2, unconfirmable since there is no DNA. The CDR3 loop is CATSVGFLAGGPRGYNEQFF.